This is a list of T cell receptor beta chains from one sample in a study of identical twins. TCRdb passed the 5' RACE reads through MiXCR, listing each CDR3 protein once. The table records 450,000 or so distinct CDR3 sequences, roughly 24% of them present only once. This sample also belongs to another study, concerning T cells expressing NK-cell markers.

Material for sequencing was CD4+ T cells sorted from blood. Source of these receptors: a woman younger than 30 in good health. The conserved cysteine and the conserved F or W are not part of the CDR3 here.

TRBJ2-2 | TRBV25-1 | AVAGLVIGELF
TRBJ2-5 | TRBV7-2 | ASSLRPSGKETQY
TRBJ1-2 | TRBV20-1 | SASVGGNYGYT
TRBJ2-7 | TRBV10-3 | AISDAKGGGEQY
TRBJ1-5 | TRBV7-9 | ASGTGLDNQPQH
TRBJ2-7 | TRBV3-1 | ASSQVGGGPSYEQY
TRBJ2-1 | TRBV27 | ASSPGVAGGEQF
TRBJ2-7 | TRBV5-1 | ASSLRGRAREQY
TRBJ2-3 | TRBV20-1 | SAYPGTGGDTDTQY
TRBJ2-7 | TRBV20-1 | SASRPRGNEQY
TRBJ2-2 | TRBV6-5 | ASSYSSSVTGELF
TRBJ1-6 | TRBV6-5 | ASSYGRAAYNSPLH
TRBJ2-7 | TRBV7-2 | ASSLQAGGPYEQY
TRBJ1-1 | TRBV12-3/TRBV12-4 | ASSFSSGWTEAF
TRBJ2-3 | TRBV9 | ASSVDRGLYTQY
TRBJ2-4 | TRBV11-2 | ASSLGLSVGVLAKNIQY
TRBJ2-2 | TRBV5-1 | ASSQLAGLNTGELF
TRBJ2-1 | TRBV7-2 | ASSWSGASSYNEQF
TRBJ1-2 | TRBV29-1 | SVDDRGGYT
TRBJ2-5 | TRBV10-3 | AISALDRPETQY
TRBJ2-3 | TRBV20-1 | SAGGWDSSTDTQY
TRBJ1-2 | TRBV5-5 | ASSLGGSGNYGYT
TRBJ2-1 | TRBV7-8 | ASSLDRTNEQF
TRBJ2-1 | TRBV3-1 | ASRLRTGGYNEQF
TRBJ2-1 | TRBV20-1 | SALDPRASYNEQF
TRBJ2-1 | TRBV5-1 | ASSLGDRERDEQF
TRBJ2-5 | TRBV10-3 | AIRPDNQETQY
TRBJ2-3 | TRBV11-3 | ASSSNIYTQY
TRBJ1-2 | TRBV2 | ASGTDHYT
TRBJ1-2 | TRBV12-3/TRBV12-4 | ASSPRQYGYT
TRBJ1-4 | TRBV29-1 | SVDGDSPTGEKLF
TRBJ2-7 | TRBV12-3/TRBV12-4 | ASRRGQVGFQQY
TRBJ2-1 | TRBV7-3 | ASSFGSGYYNEQF
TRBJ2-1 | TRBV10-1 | ASGQGWNEQF
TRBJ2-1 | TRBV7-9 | ASSLRDVDNEQF
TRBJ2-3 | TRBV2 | ASSVQLTDTQY
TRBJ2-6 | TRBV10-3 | AISRTGGSGANVLT